This TCR beta chain derives from a study of immune cell composition in non-small cell lung cancer (dated by TCRdb to the late 2010s). Regarding the complete study: To assign histologic subtype, which was mostly lung adenocarcinoma or squamous cell carcinoma, H&E was combined with p63, CK5, Napsin A and TTF-1 immunohistochemistry. Adaptive Biotechnologies TCR-beta sequencing was carried out on around 35 paired NSCLC tumour and non-adjacent lung specimens, as well as on approximately 26 tumour-only specimens. Supplementary cohort #1, some ten lung adenocarcinoma cases, had paired tumour/lung TCR-beta sequencing and TIL populations generated to assess tumour reactivity. A few tumour specimens that had TCR-beta data belonged to rare histological subtypes and were left out of the subtype comparisons. What the authors observed across the whole study: No significant correlation was found between smoking pack-years and tumour TCR-beta clonality. Tumour-associated clones >0.5% occurred in nearly half of NSCLC cases: around 32% of adenocarcinomas versus 75% of squamous carcinomas. The reactivity cohort contained only around eleven cases, and the tumour-reactive clones were not shown to have sequences in common with the dominant in vivo tumour-associated clones. Significantly higher Top 10 clone scores and productive clonality were observed in lung squamous cell carcinoma than in lung adenocarcinoma tumours. Across some ten adenocarcinoma cases, TIL tumour reactivity correlated strongly with maximal tumour-associated clone frequency but not with overall clonality.

As to this clone: It lacks a known antigen. Per-base qualities were not stored, and no clone one base away is much larger.

Genomic DNA was extracted with the QIAamp DNA kit from frozen aliquots of unsorted single-cell suspensions. The tumour samples consisted of surgically resected non-small cell lung cancer tissue. Tissues were received within 2 hours of resection and were immediately processed into single-cell suspensions. Tissue was broken up mechanically, digested enzymatically with DNase I, collagenase I and hyaluronidase for roughly 30 minutes at 37 degrees C, and then filtered and RBC-lysed. TCR-beta CDR3 regions were amplified from genomic DNA by a two-step multiplex PCR, with the second step adding Illumina-compatible adaptors. TCR-beta immunosequencing was carried out on an Illumina platform through the commercial immunoSEQ service. The authors' pipeline ran thus. Repertoires were summarised by productive clonality and by Top 10 Clones, defined as the percentage of T-cell templates derived from the ten most frequent sequences. Productive clonality had a range of 0 to 1, where 1 means a monoclonal population. Sequences comprising at least 0.1% of tumour T-cell templates but absent from matched non-adjacent lung were defined as tumour-associated clones and were identified via log10 scatter plots. Analyses were done in GraphPad Prism7 and R, with Student's t-tests for two-group comparisons, ANOVA for stages, and linear regression for relationships. In its TCRdb copy, this immuneACCESS table keeps in-frame sequences only and misses some clones. Where compared with another copy, unresolved V genes explain less than half of these, and the others have no known cause. The V and J calls and clone size come from that table; D and trimming were worked out from the DNA. Counted in this sample were approximately 4,600 clones; around three quarters of them appeared once. In total, the top ten clones hold roughly 17% of the sample.

V loses 3 bases, J loses 6 bases, and the germline ends lie 15 bases apart. From the cysteine up to the phenylalanine, the CDR3 has a length of 14 residues. The retained sequence is limited to the CDR3, 42 bases, with the frame set at the first base. Based on the germline V gene, the CDR1 and CDR2 sequences are SGHDN and FVKESK. The sample comprised lung tumor tissue. This receptor was taken from a human donor with non-small cell lung cancer. This receptor chain uses TRBV14 and TRBJ2-7, and possibly TRBD2, on 7 matching bases. CDR3 sequence: CASSQAGARGEQYF. DNA sequence: TGTGCCAGCAGCCAGGCGGGGGCGAGGGGCGAGCAGTACTTC.